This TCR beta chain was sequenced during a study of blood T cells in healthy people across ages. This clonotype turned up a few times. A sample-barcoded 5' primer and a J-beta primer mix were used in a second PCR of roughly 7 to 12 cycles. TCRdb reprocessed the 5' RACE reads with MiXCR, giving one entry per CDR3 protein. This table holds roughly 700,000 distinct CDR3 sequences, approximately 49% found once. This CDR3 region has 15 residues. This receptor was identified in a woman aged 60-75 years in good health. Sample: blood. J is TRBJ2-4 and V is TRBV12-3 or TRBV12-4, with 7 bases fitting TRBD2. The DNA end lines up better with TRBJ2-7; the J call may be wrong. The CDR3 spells CASSFDRLASYEQYF. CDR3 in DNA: TGTGCCAGCAGCTTCGACCGACTAGCTTCGTACGAGCAGTACTTC.